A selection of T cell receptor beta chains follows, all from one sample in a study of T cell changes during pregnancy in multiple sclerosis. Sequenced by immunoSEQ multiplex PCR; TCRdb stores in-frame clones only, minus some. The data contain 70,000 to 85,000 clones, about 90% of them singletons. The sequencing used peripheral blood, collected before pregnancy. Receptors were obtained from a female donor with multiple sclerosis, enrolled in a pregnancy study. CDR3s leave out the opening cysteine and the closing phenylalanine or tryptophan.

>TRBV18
ASSPGHQNTEAF
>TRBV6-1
ASSAGREGYEQY
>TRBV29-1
SAGDREDYGYT
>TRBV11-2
ASSLDIGDTIY
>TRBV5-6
ASSLGGGGDPYEQY
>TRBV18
ASSPPEGYEQY
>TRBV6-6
ASSQITGDEGGYT
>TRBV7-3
ASSPSRDRGVRETQY
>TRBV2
ASSDFLGNYGYT
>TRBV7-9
ASSLGDSYQPQH
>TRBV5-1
ASNPTGSYEQY
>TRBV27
ASSLSAGREQY
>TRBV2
ASRGDSAYSPLH
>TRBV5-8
ASSLGQGDYNEQF
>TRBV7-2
ASRSAGGKPYNEQF
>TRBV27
ASRRAGQGTYGYT
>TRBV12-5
ASGLVTGGGEQY
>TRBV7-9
ASSFQGRKGNTIY
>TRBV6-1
ASSGTGQTEAF
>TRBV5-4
ASSLGPSGFNSPLH
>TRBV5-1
ASSRDRGSTDTQY
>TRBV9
ASSSYQGLAGAKQF
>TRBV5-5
ASSFWEEGGYT
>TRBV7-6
ASSITSGGWETQY
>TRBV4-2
ASSQGRDRALEAF
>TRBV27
ASSRTGNEQF
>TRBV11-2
ASSLGGLAGGLSTDTQY
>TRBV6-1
ASSADRRGGAF
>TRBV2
ASSPPDNEQF
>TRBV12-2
ASRLFDRPNTGELF
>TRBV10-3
ATQKGGGALYEQY
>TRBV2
ASRGLDEKLF
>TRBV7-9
ASSLRQGLGQPQH
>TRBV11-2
ASSLVAGVLDEQY
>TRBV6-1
ASSDFSGGATDTQY
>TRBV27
ASRGISGNTIY
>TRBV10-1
ASRPLRGGRYEQY
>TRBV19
ATLATARANVLT
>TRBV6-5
ASSYGEGSYGYT
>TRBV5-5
ASSLNSDKPNYGYT
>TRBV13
ASSSLLAISTDTQY
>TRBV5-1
ASSLAGTGGDTGELF
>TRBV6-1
ASSGGAGYGYT
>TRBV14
ASSQGSWAFTDTQY
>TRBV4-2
ASSPKQAPDQPQH
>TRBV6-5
ASRLAGIPFNEQF
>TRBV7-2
ASSLAVSPGQETQY
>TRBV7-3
ASSGSGGHTDTQY
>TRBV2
ASLSVRFGGTDTQY
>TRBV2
ATASRGQTTDTQY
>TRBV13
ASSSRLAGGRETQY
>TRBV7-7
ASSPRDKGTQY